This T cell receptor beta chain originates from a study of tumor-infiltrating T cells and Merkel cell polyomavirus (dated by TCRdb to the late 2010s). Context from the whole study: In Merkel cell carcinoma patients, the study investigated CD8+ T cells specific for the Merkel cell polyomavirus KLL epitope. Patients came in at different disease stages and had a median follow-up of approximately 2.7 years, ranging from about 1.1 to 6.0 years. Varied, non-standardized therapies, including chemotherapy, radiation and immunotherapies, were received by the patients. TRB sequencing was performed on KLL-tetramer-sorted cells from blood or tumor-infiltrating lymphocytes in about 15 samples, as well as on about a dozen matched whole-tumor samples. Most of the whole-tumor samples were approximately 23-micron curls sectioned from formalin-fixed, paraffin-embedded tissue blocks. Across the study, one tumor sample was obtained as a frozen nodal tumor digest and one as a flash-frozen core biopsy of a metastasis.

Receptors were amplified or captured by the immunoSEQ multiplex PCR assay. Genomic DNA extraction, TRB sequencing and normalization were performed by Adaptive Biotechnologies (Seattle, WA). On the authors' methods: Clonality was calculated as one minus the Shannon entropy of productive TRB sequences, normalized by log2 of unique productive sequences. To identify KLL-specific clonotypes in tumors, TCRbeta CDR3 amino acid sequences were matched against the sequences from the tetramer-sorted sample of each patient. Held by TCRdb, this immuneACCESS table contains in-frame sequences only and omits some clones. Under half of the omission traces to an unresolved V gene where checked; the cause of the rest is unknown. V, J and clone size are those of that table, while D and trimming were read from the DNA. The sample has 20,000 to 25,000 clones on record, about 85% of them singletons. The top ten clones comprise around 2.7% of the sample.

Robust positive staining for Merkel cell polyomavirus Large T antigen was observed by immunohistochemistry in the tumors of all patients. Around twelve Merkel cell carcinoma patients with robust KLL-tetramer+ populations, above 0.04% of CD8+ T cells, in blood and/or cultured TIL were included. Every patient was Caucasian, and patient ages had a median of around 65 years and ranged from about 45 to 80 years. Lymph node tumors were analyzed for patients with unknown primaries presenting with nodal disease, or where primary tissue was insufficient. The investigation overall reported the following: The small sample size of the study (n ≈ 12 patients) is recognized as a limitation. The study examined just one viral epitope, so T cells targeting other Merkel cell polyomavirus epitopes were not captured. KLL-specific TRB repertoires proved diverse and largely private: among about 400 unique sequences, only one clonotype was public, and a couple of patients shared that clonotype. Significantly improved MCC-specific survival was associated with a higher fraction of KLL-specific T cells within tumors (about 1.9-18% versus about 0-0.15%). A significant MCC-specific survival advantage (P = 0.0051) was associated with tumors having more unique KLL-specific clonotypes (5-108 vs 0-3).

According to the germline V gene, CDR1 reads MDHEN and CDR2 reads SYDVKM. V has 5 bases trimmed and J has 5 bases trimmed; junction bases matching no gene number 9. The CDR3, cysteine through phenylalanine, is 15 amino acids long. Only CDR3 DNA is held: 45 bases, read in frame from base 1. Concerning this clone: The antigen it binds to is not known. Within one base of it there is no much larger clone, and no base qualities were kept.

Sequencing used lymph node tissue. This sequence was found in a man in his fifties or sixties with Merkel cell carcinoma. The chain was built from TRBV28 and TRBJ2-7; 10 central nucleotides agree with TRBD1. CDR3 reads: CASSAAGTGVDEQYF. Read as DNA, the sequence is TGTGCCAGCAGTGCGGCTGGGACAGGGGTTGACGAGCAGTACTTC.